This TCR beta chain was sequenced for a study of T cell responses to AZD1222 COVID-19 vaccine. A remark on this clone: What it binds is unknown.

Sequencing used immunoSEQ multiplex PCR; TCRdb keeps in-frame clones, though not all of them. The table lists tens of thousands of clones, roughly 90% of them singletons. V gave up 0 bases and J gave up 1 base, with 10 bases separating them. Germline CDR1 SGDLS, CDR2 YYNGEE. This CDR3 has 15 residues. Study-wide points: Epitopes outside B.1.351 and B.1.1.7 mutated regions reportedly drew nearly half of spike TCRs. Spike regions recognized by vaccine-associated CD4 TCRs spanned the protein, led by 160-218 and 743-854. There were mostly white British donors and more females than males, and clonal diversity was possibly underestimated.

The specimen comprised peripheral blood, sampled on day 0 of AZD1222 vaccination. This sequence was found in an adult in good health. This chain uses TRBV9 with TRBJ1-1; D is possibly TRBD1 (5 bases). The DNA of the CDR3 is TGTGCCAGCAGCGTAGTCTCGGGGGGGAACACTGAAGCTTTCTTT. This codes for CASSVVSGGNTEAFF.